What follows describes a single TCR beta chain. This clonotype was seen only a few times. No antigen is known for it. No clone much larger than this one lies a single base away; base qualities are absent. TCR cDNA was synthesized by 5'RACE template switching, through which a universal primer site and unique molecular identifiers were introduced. cDNA synthesis was primed from both the TCR alpha and TCR beta constant segments. Library amplification involved two PCR steps, and the second step added sample barcodes and sequencing adapters. Sequencing of libraries was done on Illumina HiSeq 2500 (2x100 bp) or NovaSeq (2x150 bp). Per the original workflow: MIGEC handled demultiplexing of reads and collapsing into UMI consensus sequences, while MiXCR performed V(D)J alignment. Vaccine-responding clonotypes were identified with edgeR using replicate PBMC samples, with FDR below 0.01 and a log2 fold change above 5 up to day 15 being required. Each bulk clonotype received a CD4 or CD8 identity based on whether the sequenced CD4 or CD8 repertoire contained that clonotype at higher abundance. The public reads were run again by TCRdb, first through fastp at Q25 and then through MiXCR, and only productive beta chains were kept. Each CDR3 protein appears once, grouped with its most common genes and DNA. TCRdb assigned the V and J calls; the authors' analysis was not used. The sample includes 200,000 to 300,000 distinct CDR3 sequences, with about an eighth observed a single time. The biggest ten clones account for 0.4% to 0.55% of the sample.

The data originate from a study of T cells after yellow fever vaccination (dated by TCRdb to between 2018 and 2021). Describing the broader study: The SMART-Seq v4 Ultra Low Input RNA kit was used to prepare libraries from fractions with low cell numbers. To follow T-cell clones before and after primary and booster YFV17D yellow fever vaccination, bulk TCR alpha and beta repertoires were sequenced over time. Two healthy male donors, one aged 18 to 29 and one aged 30 to 39 years, were included in the cohort. Blood was drawn at multiple timepoints before and after primary and secondary immunization, with bulk PBMC replicates and cell subsets isolated.

The investigation overall reported the following: FACS-sorted repertoires could contain abundant contaminating clonotypes from the bulk population, so computational filtering was required. Only a couple of donors were included in the study, so the extent to which the findings can be generalized is limited. A small share of clonotypes was detected in both CD4 and CD8 compartments, with the overlap likely arising from convergent recombination. Compared with the primary T-cell response, the secondary T-cell response was weaker but faster, peaking on day 5 rather than day 15. Most clones expanded after primary vaccination were re-detected after the booster (about 96% of CD4 and about 88% of CD8), suggesting broad memory maintenance.

The meaning of the sample's treatment or condition label: live attenuated yellow fever vaccine strain. PBMCs were isolated from peripheral blood using a standard Ficoll-Paque protocol. Dynabeads CD4 and CD8 positive selection kits were used to isolate the CD4 and CD8 T-cell fractions. TriZol was used to extract RNA from bulk PBMCs, CD4 and CD8 fractions, and dextramer-positive and dextramer-negative fractions. The CDR3 covers 14 residues, taking in both the cysteine and the phenylalanine. The retained sequence is limited to the CDR3, 42 bases, with the frame set at the first base. The germline V gene gives CDR1 as ENHRY and CDR2 as SYGVKD. After removal of 7 bases from V and 5 bases from J, the junction retains 11 bases not matched to a gene.

The V and J segments used are TRBV10-3 and TRBJ2-7; 7 junctional bases match TRBD1. Source: CD4+ T cells sorted from PBMCs, taken 45 days after the yellow fever booster vaccination. The clonotype was recovered from a man younger than 45 who received the YFV17D yellow fever vaccine. The nucleotides are TGTGCCATCACCCCCGACAGGGATCTCCACGAGCAGTACTTC. Its coded protein is CAITPDRDLHEQYF.